Listed here are 27 T cell receptor beta chains from one sample, sequenced in a study of CD8 T cells in Susac syndrome. Reverse transcription of about 0.45 to 1 ug RNA was performed with random hexamers. TCRdb re-called the immunoSEQ multiplex PCR reads with MiXCR, one entry per CDR3 protein. The sample shows some 400,000 distinct CDR3 sequences, 75% to 90% of them seen only once. The source material was CD8+ T cells from PBMCs. The source of these receptors is a human donor with multiple sclerosis.

The count of this clonotype is one. The chain combines TRBV4-1 with TRBJ1-4; 10 nucleotides align to TRBD1. CDR1 and CDR2 from the germline V gene are MGHRA and YSYEKL. The junction had 9 bases not matched to a gene; V was cut back by 1 base and J by 7 bases. This CDR3 comprises 17 residues. The CDR3 DNA sequence: TGCGCCAGCAGCCAAGGGTCGATGGGGACAGGGGTTGAAAAACTGTTTTTT. Its translation: CASSQGSMGTGVEKLFF.

The chain links TRBV7-9 to TRBJ1-1; weak D call: TRBD1 (5 bases). From germline, CDR1 is SEHNR and CDR2 FQNEAQ (reference sequence). V was trimmed by 4 bases and J by 1 base, leaving 19 bases between them. The CDR3 loop spans 17 amino acids. For the CDR3, the DNA is TGTGCCAGCAGCTCAACTACCTTGGGGCTTCCGAACACTGAAGCTTTCTTT. Its protein product is CASSSTTLGLPNTEAFF.

J is TRBJ2-3 and V is TRBV10-3; D remains ambiguous. With 10 bases removed from V and 2 bases from J, the gap between germline ends came to 19 bases. Germline V gene sequence: CDR1 ENHRY, CDR2 SYGVKD. The CDR3 runs 15 residues. CDR3 nucleotide sequence: TGTGCCACCATGGGCTTAACGAATAACACAGATACGCAGTATTTT. Its protein product is CATMGLTNNTDTQYF.

The chain has TRBV30 and TRBJ2-7, with TRBD2 matching 7 bases. Germline V gene lookup returns CDR1 GTSNPN and CDR2 SVGIG (reference sequence). The V segment lost 2 bases and the J segment 5 bases; nucleotides outside the gene matches: 6. The CDR3 consists of 13 residues. The CDR3 coding sequence is TGTGCCTGGAGTACTTTGGGGGGGGACGAGCAGTACTTC. Its translation: CAWSTLGGDEQYF.

This clonotype was seen a handful of times. V and J are TRBV7-2 and TRBJ1-2; D is ambiguous. V was clipped by 1 base and J by 4 bases, with 10 bases between them. In germline, CDR1 is SGHTA, CDR2 FQGNSA. The CDR3 totals 14 residues. As DNA, the CDR3 is TGTGCCAGCAGCTTAGATGGGCCAGGCTATGGCTACACCTTC. It specifies CASSLDGPGYGYTF.

A single count supports this clonotype. The chain combines TRBV7-9 with TRBJ1-4; tentatively, D is TRBD1 (6 bases). The V gene's germline CDR1 is SEHNR and CDR2 FQNEAQ (reference sequence). This CDR3 spans 16 amino acids. V lost 3 bases and J lost 3, with 14 bases in between. The CDR3 DNA follows: TGTGCCAGCAGCTTCGCCCTTGGGGGGCCTAATGAAAAACTGTTTTTT. Its translation: CASSFALGGPNEKLFF.

V is TRBV7-2 and J is TRBJ2-7, with a weak D call TRBD1 (7 bases). Trimming left V 5 bases short and J 3 bases short, with 20 bases between. This CDR3 is built from 16 residues. Germline V gene lookup returns CDR1 SGHTA and CDR2 FQGNSA. This chain's CDR3 is CASSPPRQGLNYEQYF. In DNA form, the CDR3 reads TGTGCCAGCAGCCCCCCGAGACAGGGACTTAACTACGAGCAGTACTTC. Variable domain in full (rest from reference TRBV7-2 and TRBJ2-7): GAGVSQSPSNKVTEKGKDVELRCDPISGHTALYWYRQSLGQGLEFLIYFQGNSAPDKSGLPSDRFSAERTGGSVSTLTIQRTQQEDSAVYLCASSPPRQGLNYEQYFGPGTRLTVT.

The chain has TRBV30 and TRBJ1-3, with a possible D match to TRBD1 (5 bases). Trimming took off 4 bases at V and 0 bases at J, with 10 bases between the two ends. The CDR3 sequence is 14 residues long. Germline V gene lookup returns CDR1 GTSNPN and CDR2 SVGIG (reference sequence). The CDR3 here is CAWKDSHSGNTIYF. CDR3 sequence (DNA): TGTGCCTGGAAAGACAGCCACTCTGGAAACACCATATATTTT.

The V call is TRBV29-1, the J call TRBJ2-3; 8 nucleotides match TRBD2. CDR3 size: 14 residues. CDR1 and CDR2 from the germline V gene are SQVTM and ANQGSEA. With V trimmed by 4 bases and J by 4 bases, 7 bases remained unmatched. The CDR3 nucleotides read TGCAGCGTTGTGGGCGGGAGGTATGCAGATACGCAGTATTTT. Protein product: CSVVGGRYADTQYF.

V gene TRBV5-6 combines with J gene TRBJ2-3; no reliable D call. CDR3 length: 12 amino acids. V gave up 1 base and J gave up 13 bases, with 13 bases separating them. Per germline, CDR1 SGHDT and CDR2 YYEEEE. The DNA for the CDR3 is TGTGCCAGCAGCTTGTCGACTCGATTGGAGTATTTT. Protein product: CASSLSTRLEYF.

V usage is TRBV5-1 and J usage is TRBJ1-2; D is ambiguous. CDR1 and CDR2 (germline): SGHRS, YFSETQ. CDR3 length: 12 residues. Trimming removed 4 bases from V and 6 bases from J, with 10 bases in between. The CDR3 region is CASSPYRDGYTF. CDR3 sequence (DNA): TGCGCCAGCAGCCCGTACAGAGATGGCTACACCTTC.

This chain joins TRBV11-2 and TRBJ1-1; D unclear. This CDR3 is 18 amino acids long. Germline loops: CDR1 SGHAT, CDR2 FQNNGV. V lost 5 bases and J 0 bases, leaving 22 bases between the germline ends. CDR3 residues: CASSEERDPLLMNTEAFF. The CDR3 coding sequence is TGTGCCAGCAGCGAAGAGCGAGACCCACTACTCATGAACACTGAAGCTTTCTTT.

The rearrangement uses TRBV9 and TRBJ1-2; D gene unclear. The CDR3 is made up of 12 amino acids. V lost 4 bases, J lost 8 bases, and 12 bases lay in between. CDR1 and CDR2 (germline): SGDLS, YYNGEE. In DNA, the CDR3 is TGTGCCAGCAGCAACACCCTGGGCGGCTACACCTTC. It is translated as CASSNTLGGYTF.

The chain links TRBV5-1 to TRBJ1-1, with D possibly TRBD1 on 5 matching bases. The CDR3 is made up of 15 amino acids. The V end was cut by 0 bases, the J end by 1 base, with 10 bases between. Per the germline V gene, CDR1 is SGHRS and CDR2 is YFSETQ. The CDR3 loop reads CASSLGGDWNTEAFF. The DNA for the CDR3 is TGCGCCAGCAGCTTGGGAGGGGACTGGAACACTGAAGCTTTCTTT.

The gene calls are TRBV19 and TRBJ2-4; the D gene is possibly TRBD2 (5 bases). Trimming removed 3 bases at V and 8 bases at J, with 14 bases between. Germline CDR1 is LNHDA and CDR2 is SQIVND (reference sequence). The CDR3 runs 14 residues. The DNA of the CDR3 is TGTGCCAGTAGTATTGCGCGGGCTCGGGACATTCAGTACTTC. This gives the protein CASSIARARDIQYF.

This clonotype was recorded a few times. The chain joins TRBV19 to TRBJ2-1; perhaps TRBD2 as D (6 bases). There are 16 residues in the CDR3. V was shortened by 0 bases and J by 0 bases, with 9 bases between the two germline ends. Germline CDR1 is LNHDA and CDR2 is SQIVND (reference sequence). The CDR3 DNA sequence: TGTGCCAGTAGTATAGATGGGGGGAGCTCCTACAATGAGCAGTTCTTC. Its translation is CASSIDGGSSYNEQFF.

The rearrangement joins TRBV10-3 to TRBJ2-6; D possibly corresponds to TRBD2 (7 bases). The V gene lost 5 bases and the J gene lost 0 bases, with 14 bases spanning the gap. Germline V lookup: CDR1 ENHRY, CDR2 SYGVKD. This CDR3 has 17 amino acids. CDR3 in DNA: TGTGCCATCAGTCCGGGGGGCGGGGACTCTGGGGCCAACGTCCTGACTTTC. Its protein is CAISPGGGDSGANVLTF.

The chain has TRBV29-1 and TRBJ1-2, with 9 positions matching TRBD1. Per the germline V gene, CDR1 is SQVTM and CDR2 is ANQGSEA. V lost 3 bases and J lost 4; bases outside the gene matches: 3. This CDR3 comprises 13 residues. DNA of the CDR3: TGCAGCGTTGAGGACAGGGGACTCTATGGCTACACCTTC. Its translation: CSVEDRGLYGYTF.

This clonotype was observed a few times. The V call is TRBV6-5, the J call TRBJ2-2; D is ambiguous. Germline-derived CDR1 and CDR2 are MNHEY and SVGAGI. The V gene lost 5 bases and the J gene lost 0 bases, with 4 bases spanning the gap. The CDR3 consists of 13 residues. The CDR3, as DNA: TGTGCCAGCAGTGAGACGAACACCGGGGAGCTGTTTTTT. Translated: CASSETNTGELFF.

This chain connects TRBV28 to TRBJ2-7; 10 nucleotides match TRBD2. Losses at the gene ends were 6 bases for V and 1 base for J; bases not matched to a gene: 12. Germline CDR1 MDHEN, CDR2 SYDVKM. The CDR3 covers 17 residues. In DNA form, the CDR3 reads TGTGCCAGCAGACTAATCCGTGGACTAGCGGATTCCTACGAGCAGTACTTC. Protein sequence: CASRLIRGLADSYEQYF.

This clonotype showed up just a few times. Germline and junction disagree at one end, which may indicate a read error. The V and J genes are TRBV5-1 and TRBJ1-1; D unclear. The germline V gene encodes CDR1 SGHRS and CDR2 YFSETQ. This CDR3 contains 13 residues. In DNA form, the CDR3 reads TGTGCCAGCAGTTTAGGAGGCCTCACTGAAGCTTTCTTT. Protein product: CASSLGGLTEAFF.

This chain links TRBV11-2 with TRBJ2-5; D possibly matches TRBD1 or TRBD2 (5 bases each). The germline V and J ends were trimmed by 5 bases and 3 bases, with 19 bases remaining between them. There are 16 residues in the CDR3. The V gene's germline CDR1 is SGHAT and CDR2 FQNNGV. The CDR3 DNA sequence: TGTGCCAGCAGCCTAAACTTTGAGGGGATCGAAGAGACCCAGTACTTC. It specifies CASSLNFEGIEETQYF.

There are a few counts of this clonotype. The CDR3 region is CANERGAFF. DNA of the CDR3: TGTGCCAACGAACGAGGAGCTTTCTTT. This sequence joins TRBV19 and TRBJ1-1; unclear D gene. The germline gives CDR1 LNHDA, CDR2 SQIVND (reference sequence). The CDR3 has 9 residues. Trimming stripped 10 bases from V and 10 bases from J, with 10 bases between.

The chain has TRBV27 and TRBJ2-5; TRBD1 matches at 9 bases. The CDR3 totals 15 residues. Losses at the gene ends were 6 bases for V and 2 bases for J; bases not matched to a gene: 7. Germline V gene lookup returns CDR1 MNHEY and CDR2 SMNVEV (reference sequence). The CDR3: CASRPTGGLQETQYF. The CDR3 DNA sequence: TGTGCCAGCAGGCCGACAGGGGGTCTACAAGAGACCCAGTACTTC.

J is TRBJ2-7 and V is TRBV19; the D gene could be TRBD1 or TRBD2 (5 bases each). The CDR3 is 14 residues long. V was pared by 6 bases and J by 3 bases, with 15 bases between. Germline V gives CDR1 LNHDA, CDR2 SQIVND (reference sequence). CDR3: CASSHTGPFYEQYF. In nucleotides, the CDR3 is TGTGCCAGTAGCCATACGGGACCATTCTACGAGCAGTACTTC.

The CDR3 DNA reads TGTGCCAGTAGTAACTTCGAAGAGACCCAGTACTTC. Amino acid sequence: CASSNFEETQYF. The V gene is TRBV19, the J gene TRBJ2-5, with D unresolved. Trimming took off 4 bases at V and 3 bases at J, with 6 bases between the two ends. The germline V gene has CDR1 LNHDA and CDR2 SQIVND (reference sequence). This CDR3 spans 12 amino acids.

The gene calls are TRBV10-3 and TRBJ1-5; weak D call: TRBD1 (5 bases). The CDR3 has 15 residues. Trimming shortened V by 3 bases and J by 0 bases, and 9 bases separated the two germline ends. Germline values: CDR1 ENHRY, CDR2 SYGVKD. Written as DNA, the CDR3 is TGTGCCATCAGTGATGGACAAACTAGCAATCAGCCCCAGCATTTT. It yields the protein CAISDGQTSNQPQHF.